This TCR beta chain was sequenced during a study of tumor-infiltrating lymphocytes in primary liver carcinoma. Study-level information: Stage T1-T3 N0M0 tumors spanned about 4.2 to 10 cm.

Starting material of approximately 500 ng total RNA yielded TCR beta cDNA via a constant-region primer. A slightly modified ARM-PCR protocol with three nested multiplex PCR rounds produced these TCR beta libraries. Both of the initial two PCR rounds ran for 10 cycles and employed TRBV1-TRBV30 forward primers alongside a C-beta reverse primer. TCRdb called the multiplex PCR reads again in MiXCR, with one record for every CDR3 protein. This table holds some 190,000 distinct CDR3 sequences, 70% to 90% found once. Looked up from germline, CDR1 is SNHLY and CDR2 is FYNNEI. The CDR3 spans 13 residues. Both RNA and DNA were isolated together from about 21-30 mg of bulk tissue that had not been sorted. Patients were chronically HBV-infected and treatment-naive. Every tumor was sampled at five separate regions. The proportion of viable tumor cells exceeded 85% in every tumor sample. As to this clonotype: This could be a read error, since a much larger clone is one nucleotide away.

The source is a man in his forties with primary liver carcinoma and hepatitis B virus infection. The chain is built from TRBV2 and TRBJ2-7; D gene unclear. The sample was tumor tissue from primary liver carcinoma. This chain's CDR3 is CTSSGTNRPEQYF. Written as DNA, the CDR3 is TGTACCAGCAGTGGTACTAATCGCCCCGAGCAGTACTTC.